The present entry profiles one T cell receptor (beta chain) with its context. This sample was taken from a study of blood T cell repertoires in COVID-19. Study-level background: Sites in the United States, Italy and Spain provided acute and convalescent COVID-19 samples.

Study processing details: Counts of nucleated cells, estimated from reference gene primer amplification, were obtained. Profiled with immunoSEQ multiplex PCR; TCRdb holds only in-frame clones, not every one. V and J calls and clone size follow that table, whereas D and trimming were derived from the DNA. The table includes about 160,000 clones, roughly 79% detected once. This CDR3 has 13 amino acids. V lost 6 bases and J 5 bases, leaving 11 bases between the germline ends. CDR1 and CDR2 (germline): SGHTA, FQGNSA. The rearrangement uses TRBV7-2 and TRBJ1-5; D gene uncertain. The sequence came from a woman of 80 years or more with acute or convalescent COVID-19. The specimen sequenced was peripheral blood. The CDR3, as DNA: TGTGCCAGCAGTTCTCAGATCTATCAGCCCCAGCATTTT. Translation: CASSSQIYQPQHF.